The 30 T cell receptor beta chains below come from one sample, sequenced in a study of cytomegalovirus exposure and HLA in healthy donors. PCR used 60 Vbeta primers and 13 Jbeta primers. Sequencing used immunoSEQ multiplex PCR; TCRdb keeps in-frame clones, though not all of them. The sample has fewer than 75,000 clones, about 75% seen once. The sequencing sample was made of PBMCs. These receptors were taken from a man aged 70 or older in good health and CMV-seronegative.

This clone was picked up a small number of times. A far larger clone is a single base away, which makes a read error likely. CDR3 sequence reads: CASSQDPRVGIAGTIYF. CDR3 sequence (DNA): TGTGCCAGCAGCCAAGATCCCAGGGTTGGGATAGCGGGCACCATATATTTT. The V gene is TRBV11-2, the J gene TRBJ1-3, with D perhaps TRBD1 (5 bases). The germline V gene encodes CDR1 SGHAT and CDR2 FQNNGV. V lost 5 bases and J 9 bases, leaving 26 bases between the germline ends. The CDR3 contains 17 residues.

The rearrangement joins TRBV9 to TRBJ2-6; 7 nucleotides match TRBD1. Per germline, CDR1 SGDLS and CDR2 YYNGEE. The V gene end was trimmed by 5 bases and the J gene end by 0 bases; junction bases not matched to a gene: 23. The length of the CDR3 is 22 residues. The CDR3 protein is CASSRLDRVGQLKGSGANVLTF. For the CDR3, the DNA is TGTGCCAGCAGTAGGTTAGACAGGGTTGGACAACTAAAAGGCTCTGGGGCCAACGTCCTGACTTTC.

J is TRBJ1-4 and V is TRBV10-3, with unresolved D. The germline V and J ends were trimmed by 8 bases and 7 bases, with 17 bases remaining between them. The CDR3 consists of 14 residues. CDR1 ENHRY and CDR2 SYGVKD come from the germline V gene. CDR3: CAISRDGFAEKLFF. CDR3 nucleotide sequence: TGTGCCATCTCCCGCGACGGGTTTGCTGAAAAACTGTTTTTT.

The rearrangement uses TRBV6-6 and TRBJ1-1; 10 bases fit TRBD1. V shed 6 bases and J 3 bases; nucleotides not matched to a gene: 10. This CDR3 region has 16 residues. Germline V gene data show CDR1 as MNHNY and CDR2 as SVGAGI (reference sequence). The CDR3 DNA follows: TGTGCCAGCAGCTTTAAGACAGGGGGCGCGGACACTGAAGCTTTCTTT. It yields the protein CASSFKTGGADTEAFF.

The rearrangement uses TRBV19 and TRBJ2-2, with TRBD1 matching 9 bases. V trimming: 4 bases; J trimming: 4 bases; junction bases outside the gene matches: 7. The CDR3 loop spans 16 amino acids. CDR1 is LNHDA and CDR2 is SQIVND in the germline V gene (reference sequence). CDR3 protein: CASSRGQGFSTGELFF. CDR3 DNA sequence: TGTGCCAGTAGTAGGGGACAGGGCTTCTCCACCGGGGAGCTGTTTTTT. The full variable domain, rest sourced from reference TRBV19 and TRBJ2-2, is DGGITQSPKYLFRKEGQNVTLSCEQNLNHDAMYWYRQDPGQGLRLIYYSQIVNDFQKGDIAEGYSVSREKKESFPLTVTSAQKNPTAFYLCASSRGQGFSTGELFFGEGSRLTVL.

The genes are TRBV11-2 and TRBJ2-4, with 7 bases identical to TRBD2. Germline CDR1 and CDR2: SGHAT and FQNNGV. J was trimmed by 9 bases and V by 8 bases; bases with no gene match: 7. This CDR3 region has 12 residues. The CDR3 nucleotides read TGTGCCAGCCGGGGGGAGTTTGGCATTCAGTACTTC. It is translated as CASRGEFGIQYF.

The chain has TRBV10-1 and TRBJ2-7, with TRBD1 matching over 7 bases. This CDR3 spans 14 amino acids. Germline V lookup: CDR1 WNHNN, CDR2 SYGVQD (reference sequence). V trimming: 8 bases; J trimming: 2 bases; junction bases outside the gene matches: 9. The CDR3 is CASDRGQYAYEQYF. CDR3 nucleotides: TGCGCCAGCGATCGGGGACAGTACGCCTACGAGCAGTACTTC.

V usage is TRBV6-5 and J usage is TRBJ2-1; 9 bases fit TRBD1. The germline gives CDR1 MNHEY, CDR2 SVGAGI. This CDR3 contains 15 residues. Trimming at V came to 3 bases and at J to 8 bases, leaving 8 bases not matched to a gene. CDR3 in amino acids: CASSYSGTGRDEQFF. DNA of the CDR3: TGTGCCAGCAGTTATTCCGGGACAGGGAGGGATGAGCAGTTCTTC.

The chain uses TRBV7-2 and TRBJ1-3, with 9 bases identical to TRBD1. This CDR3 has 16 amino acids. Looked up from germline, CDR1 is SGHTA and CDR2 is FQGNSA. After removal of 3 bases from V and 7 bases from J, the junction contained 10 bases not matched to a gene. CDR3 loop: CASSLVVGQGMNTIYF. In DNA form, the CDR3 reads TGTGCCAGCAGCTTGGTAGTGGGACAGGGTATGAACACCATATATTTT.

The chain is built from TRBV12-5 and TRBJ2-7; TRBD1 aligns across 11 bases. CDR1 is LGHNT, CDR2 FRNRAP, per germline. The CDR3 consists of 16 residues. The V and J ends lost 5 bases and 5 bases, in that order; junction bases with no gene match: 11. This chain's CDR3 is CASGGGPGQGDDEQYF. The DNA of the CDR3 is TGTGCTAGTGGTGGAGGGCCGGGACAGGGGGATGACGAGCAGTACTTC.

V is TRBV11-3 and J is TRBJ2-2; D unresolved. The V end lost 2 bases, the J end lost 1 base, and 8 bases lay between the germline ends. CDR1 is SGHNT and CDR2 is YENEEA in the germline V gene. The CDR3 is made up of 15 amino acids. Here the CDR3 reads CASSLHHMNTGELFF. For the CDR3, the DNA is TGTGCCAGCAGCTTACACCACATGAACACCGGGGAGCTGTTTTTT.

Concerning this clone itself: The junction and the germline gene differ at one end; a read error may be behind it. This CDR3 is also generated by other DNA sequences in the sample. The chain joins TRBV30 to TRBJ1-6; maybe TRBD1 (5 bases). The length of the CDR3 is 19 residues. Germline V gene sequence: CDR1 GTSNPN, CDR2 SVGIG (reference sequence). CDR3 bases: TGCGCCTGGAGTGTACGCCGGCAGGGCCCGAGCTCCTATAATTCACCCCTCCACTTT. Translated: CAWSVRRQGPSSYNSPLHF.

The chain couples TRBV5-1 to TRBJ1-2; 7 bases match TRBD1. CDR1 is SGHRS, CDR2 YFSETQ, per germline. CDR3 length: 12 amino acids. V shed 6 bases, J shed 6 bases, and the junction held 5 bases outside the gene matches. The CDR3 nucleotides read TGCGCCAGCACCAGGGGGATCGATGGCTACACCTTC. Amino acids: CASTRGIDGYTF.

This CDR3 reads CASGEGSGTSGYTF. CDR3 nucleotide sequence: TGTGCCAGCGGGGAGGGGTCGGGAACCTCTGGCTACACCTTC. J is TRBJ1-2 and V is TRBV7-2, with a weak D call TRBD1 (5 bases). This CDR3 has 14 residues. Germline V gene lookup returns CDR1 SGHTA and CDR2 FQGNSA. Trimming shortened V by 8 bases and J by 7 bases, and 20 bases separated the two germline ends. Drawing the rest from reference TRBV7-2 and TRBJ1-2, the complete variable domain is GAGVSQSPSNKVTEKGKDVELRCDPISGHTALYWYRQSLGQGLEFLIYFQGNSAPDKSGLPSDRFSAERTGGSVSTLTIQRTQQEDSAVYLCASGEGSGTSGYTFGSGTRLTVV.

The CDR3 spells CASSTGTSGSPDTQYF. The CDR3 region has the DNA TGCGCCAGCAGCACGGGGACTAGCGGGAGTCCAGATACGCAGTATTTT. V gene TRBV5-1 combines with J gene TRBJ2-3, with 14 bases fitting TRBD2. V lost 4 bases, J lost 4 bases, and 5 bases stayed unmatched. CDR1 and CDR2 from the germline V gene are SGHRS and YFSETQ. The CDR3 length is 16 residues. The whole variable domain, filled in from reference TRBV5-1 and TRBJ2-3, reads KAGVTQTPRYLIKTRGQQVTLSCSPISGHRSVSWYQQTPGQGLQFLFEYFSETQRNKGNFPGRFSGRQFSNSRSEMNVSTLELGDSALYLCASSTGTSGSPDTQYFGPGTRLTVL.

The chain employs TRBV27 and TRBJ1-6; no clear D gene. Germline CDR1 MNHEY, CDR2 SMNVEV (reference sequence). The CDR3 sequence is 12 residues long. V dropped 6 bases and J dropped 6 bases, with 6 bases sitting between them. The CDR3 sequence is CASSLPNSPLHF. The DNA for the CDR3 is TGTGCCAGCAGCCTACCTAATTCACCCCTCCACTTT.

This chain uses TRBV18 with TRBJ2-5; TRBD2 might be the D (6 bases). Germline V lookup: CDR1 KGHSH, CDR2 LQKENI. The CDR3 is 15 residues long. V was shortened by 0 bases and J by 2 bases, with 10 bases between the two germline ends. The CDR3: CASSPPGLTQETQYF. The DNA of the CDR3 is TGTGCCAGCTCACCACCGGGACTGACGCAAGAGACCCAGTACTTC.

The CDR3 nucleotides read TGTGCCAGCAGCCAAGGAATAACAACAGTTCCTTACTTC. It encodes CASSQGITTVPYF. The V and J genes are TRBV14 and TRBJ2-4; no clear D. Germline V CDR1 and CDR2: SGHDN, FVKESK. V was pared by 1 base and J by 16 bases, with 17 bases between. CDR3 size: 13 residues.

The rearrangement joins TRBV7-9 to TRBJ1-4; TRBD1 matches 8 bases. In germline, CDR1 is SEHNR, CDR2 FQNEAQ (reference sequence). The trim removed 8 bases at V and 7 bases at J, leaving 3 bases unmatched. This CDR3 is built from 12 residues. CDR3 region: CASGQGAEKLFF. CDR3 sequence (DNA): TGTGCCAGCGGGCAGGGGGCTGAAAAACTGTTTTTT. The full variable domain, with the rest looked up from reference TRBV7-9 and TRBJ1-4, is DTGVSQNPRHKITKRGQNVTFRCDPISEHNRLYWYRQTLGQGPEFLTYFQNEAQLEKSRLLSDRFSAERPKGSFSTLEIQRTEQGDSAMYLCASGQGAEKLFFGSGTQLSVL.

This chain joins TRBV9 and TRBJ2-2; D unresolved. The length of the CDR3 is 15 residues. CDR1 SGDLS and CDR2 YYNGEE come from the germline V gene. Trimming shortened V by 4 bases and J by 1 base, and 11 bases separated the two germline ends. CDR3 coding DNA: TGTGCCAGCAGCCCCCAGGTAGTGAACACCGGGGAGCTGTTTTTT. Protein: CASSPQVVNTGELFF.

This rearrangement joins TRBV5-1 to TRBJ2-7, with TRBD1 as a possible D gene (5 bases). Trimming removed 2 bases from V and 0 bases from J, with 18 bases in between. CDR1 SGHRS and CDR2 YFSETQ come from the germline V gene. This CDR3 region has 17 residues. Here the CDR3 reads CASSFSTGLVGSYEQYF. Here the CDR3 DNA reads TGCGCCAGCAGCTTCTCTACAGGTTTGGTGGGCTCCTACGAGCAGTACTTC.

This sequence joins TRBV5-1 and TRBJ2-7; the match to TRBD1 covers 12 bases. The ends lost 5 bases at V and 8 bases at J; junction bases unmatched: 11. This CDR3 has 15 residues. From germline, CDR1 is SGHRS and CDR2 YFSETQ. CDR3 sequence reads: CASSLDGTGGAQQYF. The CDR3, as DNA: TGCGCCAGCAGTCTGGACGGGACAGGGGGCGCTCAGCAGTACTTC.

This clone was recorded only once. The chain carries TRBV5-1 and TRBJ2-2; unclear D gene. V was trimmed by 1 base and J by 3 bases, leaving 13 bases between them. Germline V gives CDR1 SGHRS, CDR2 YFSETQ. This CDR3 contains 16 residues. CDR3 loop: CASSLTGTVHTGELFF. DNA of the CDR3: TGCGCCAGCAGCTTGACGGGTACTGTACACACCGGGGAGCTGTTTTTT. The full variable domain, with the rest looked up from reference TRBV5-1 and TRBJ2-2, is KAGVTQTPRYLIKTRGQQVTLSCSPISGHRSVSWYQQTPGQGLQFLFEYFSETQRNKGNFPGRFSGRQFSNSRSEMNVSTLELGDSALYLCASSLTGTVHTGELFFGEGSRLTVL.

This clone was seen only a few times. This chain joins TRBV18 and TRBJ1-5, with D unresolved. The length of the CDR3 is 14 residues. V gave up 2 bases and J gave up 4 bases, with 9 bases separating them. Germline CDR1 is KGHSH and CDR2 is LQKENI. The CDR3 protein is CASSPNTANQPQHF. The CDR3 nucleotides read TGTGCCAGCTCACCAAACACAGCTAATCAGCCCCAGCATTTT.

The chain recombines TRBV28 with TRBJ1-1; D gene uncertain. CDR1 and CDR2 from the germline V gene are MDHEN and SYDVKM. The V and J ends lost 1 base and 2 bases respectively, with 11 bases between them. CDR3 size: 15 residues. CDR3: CASSLSNRDNTEAFF. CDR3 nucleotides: TGTGCCAGCAGTTTATCCAACAGAGATAACACTGAAGCTTTCTTT.

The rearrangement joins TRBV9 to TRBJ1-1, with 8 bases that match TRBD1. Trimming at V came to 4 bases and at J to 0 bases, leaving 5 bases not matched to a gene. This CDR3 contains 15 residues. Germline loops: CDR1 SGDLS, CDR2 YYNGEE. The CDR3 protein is CASSPRTGLNTEAFF. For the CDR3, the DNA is TGTGCCAGCAGCCCCCGGACAGGGCTGAACACTGAAGCTTTCTTT. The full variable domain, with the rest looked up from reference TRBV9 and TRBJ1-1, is DSGVTQTPKHLITATGQRVTLRCSPRSGDLSVYWYQQSLDQGLQFLIQYYNGEERAKGNILERFSAQQFPDLHSELNLSSLELGDSALYFCASSPRTGLNTEAFFGQGTRLTVV.

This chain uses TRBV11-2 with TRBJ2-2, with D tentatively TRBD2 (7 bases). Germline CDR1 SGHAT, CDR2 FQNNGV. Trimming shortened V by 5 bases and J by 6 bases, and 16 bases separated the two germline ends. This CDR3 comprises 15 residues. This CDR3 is CASSPWGGASGELFF. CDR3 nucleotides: TGTGCCAGCAGCCCGTGGGGGGGGGCCTCCGGGGAGCTGTTTTTT.

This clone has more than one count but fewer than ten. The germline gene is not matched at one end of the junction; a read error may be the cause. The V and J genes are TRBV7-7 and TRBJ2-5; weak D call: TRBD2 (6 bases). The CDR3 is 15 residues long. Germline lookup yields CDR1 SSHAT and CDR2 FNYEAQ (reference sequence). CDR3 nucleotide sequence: TGTGCTAGCAGCTTTAATACCGGGGGACAAGAGACCCAGTACTTC. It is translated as CASSFNTGGQETQYF.

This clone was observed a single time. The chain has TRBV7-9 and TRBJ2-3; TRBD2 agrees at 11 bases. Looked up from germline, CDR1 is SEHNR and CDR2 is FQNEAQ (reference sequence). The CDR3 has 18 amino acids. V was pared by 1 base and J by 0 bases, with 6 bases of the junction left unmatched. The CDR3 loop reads CASSLGQLAGASTDTQYF. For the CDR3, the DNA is TGTGCCAGCAGCTTAGGACAACTAGCGGGGGCCAGCACAGATACGCAGTATTTT.

DNA for the CDR3: TGTGCCAGCAGTTCACAGGGGGCAAATGGAAACACCATATATTTT. This translates into CASSSQGANGNTIYF. The V gene is TRBV2, the J gene TRBJ1-3, with 9 nucleotides matching TRBD1. The CDR3 totals 15 residues. With 5 bases clipped from V and 3 bases from J, the junction kept 5 bases outside the gene matches. Germline-derived CDR1 and CDR2 are SNHLY and FYNNEI.